This TCR beta chain was found in a study of response to subunit inactivated influenza vaccine. Whole-study findings and limits: T cells newly recruited by each seasonal influenza vaccination are few, the authors suggested.

TCRdb processed the RT-PCR reads anew with MiXCR; each CDR3 protein has one entry. The sample holds 700,000 to 900,000 distinct CDR3 sequences, around 20% seen once. This CDR3 is built from 13 residues. V dropped 6 bases and J dropped 10 bases, with 19 bases sitting between them. CDR1 is SGHVS, CDR2 FNYEAQ, per germline. Turning to this clonotype: The target antigen is unknown.

The source of this sequence is a man aged 45 to 65 who received an inactivated influenza vaccine. The rearrangement uses TRBV7-6 and TRBJ2-7; a weak D match, TRBD2 (5 bases). Sample: PBMCs from blood, taken roughly 5 days after vaccination. Here the CDR3 reads CASSRRGYVEQYF. The CDR3 bases are TGTGCCAGCAGTCGCCGAGGGTATGTCGAACAGTACTTC.